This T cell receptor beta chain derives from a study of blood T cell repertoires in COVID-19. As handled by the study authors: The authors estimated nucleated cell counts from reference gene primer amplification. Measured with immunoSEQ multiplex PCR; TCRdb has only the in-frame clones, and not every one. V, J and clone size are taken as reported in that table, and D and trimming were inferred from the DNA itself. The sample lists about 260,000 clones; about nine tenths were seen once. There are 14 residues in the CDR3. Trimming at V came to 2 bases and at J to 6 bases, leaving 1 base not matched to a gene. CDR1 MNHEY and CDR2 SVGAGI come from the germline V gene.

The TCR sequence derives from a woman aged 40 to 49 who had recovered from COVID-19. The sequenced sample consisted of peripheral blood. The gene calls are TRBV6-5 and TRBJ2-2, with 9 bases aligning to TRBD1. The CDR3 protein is CASSYGQGSGELFF. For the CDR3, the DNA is TGTGCCAGCAGTTACGGACAGGGGTCCGGGGAGCTGTTTTTT.